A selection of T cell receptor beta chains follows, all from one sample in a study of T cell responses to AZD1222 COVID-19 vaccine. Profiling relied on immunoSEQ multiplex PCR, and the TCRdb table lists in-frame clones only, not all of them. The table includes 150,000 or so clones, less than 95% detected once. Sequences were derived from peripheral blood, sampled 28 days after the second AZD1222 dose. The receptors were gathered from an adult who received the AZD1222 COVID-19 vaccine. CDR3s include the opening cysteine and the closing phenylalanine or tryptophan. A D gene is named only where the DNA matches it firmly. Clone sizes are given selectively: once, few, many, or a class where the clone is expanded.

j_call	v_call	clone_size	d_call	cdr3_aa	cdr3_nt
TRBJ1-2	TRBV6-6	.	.	CATTQGLTNYGYTF	TGTGCCACCACACAGGGCCTAACTAACTATGGCTACACCTTC
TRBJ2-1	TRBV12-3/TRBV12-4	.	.	CASSFASTLQFF	TGTGCCAGCAGTTTTGCGAGTACATTGCAGTTCTTC
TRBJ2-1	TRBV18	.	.	CASSPGQPLYNEQFF	TGTGCCAGCTCACCGGGACAACCATTATACAATGAGCAGTTCTTC
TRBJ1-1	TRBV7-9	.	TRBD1	CASSFRDSGEAFF	TGTGCCAGCAGCTTCAGGGACAGTGGTGAAGCTTTCTTT
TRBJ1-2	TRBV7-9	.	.	CASSSTARNGYTF	TGTGCCAGCAGCTCAACGGCAAGGAATGGCTACACCTTC
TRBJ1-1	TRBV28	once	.	CASPGPGKTEAFF	TGTGCCAGCCCTGGCCCCGGGAAGACTGAAGCTTTCTTT
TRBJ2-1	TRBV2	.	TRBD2	CASSGARTSGSSEQFF	TGTGCCAGCAGTGGAGCCCGGACTAGCGGGAGCAGTGAGCAGTTCTTC
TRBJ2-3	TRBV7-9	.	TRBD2	CASSFIFGRSTDTQYF	TGTGCCAGCAGCTTCATATTCGGGAGGAGCACAGATACGCAGTATTTT
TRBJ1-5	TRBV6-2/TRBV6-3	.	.	CASSSRQPNQPQHF	TGTGCCAGCAGTTCCCGGCAGCCCAATCAGCCCCAGCATTTT
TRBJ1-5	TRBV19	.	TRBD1	CASSLPQGSSNQPQHF	TGTGCCAGTAGTTTACCACAGGGGTCGAGCAATCAGCCCCAGCATTTT
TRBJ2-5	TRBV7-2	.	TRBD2	CASSFRSSGGAEGETQYF	TGTGCCAGCAGCTTCCGTTCTAGCGGGGGGGCGGAGGGAGAGACCCAGTACTTC
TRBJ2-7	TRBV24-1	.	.	CATSGDRAPADPYEQYF	TGTGCCACCAGTGGAGACCGGGCCCCAGCGGACCCCTACGAGCAGTACTTC
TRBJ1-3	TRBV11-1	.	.	CASSLHPGNTIYF	TGTGCCAGCAGCCTTCATCCTGGAAACACCATATATTTT
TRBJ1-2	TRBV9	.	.	CASSVLGRNYGYTF	TGTGCCAGCAGCGTACTGGGCAGGAACTATGGCTACACCTTC
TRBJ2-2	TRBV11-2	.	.	CASSYTRTGELFF	TGTGCCAGCAGCTACACTCGAACGGGGGAGCTGTTTTTT
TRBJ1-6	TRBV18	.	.	CASSPPQGSSPLHF	TGTGCCAGCTCACCACCCCAGGGTTCGTCACCCCTCCACTTT
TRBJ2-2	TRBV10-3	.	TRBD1	CAIRGQANTGELFF	TGTGCCATCAGAGGACAGGCGAACACCGGGGAGCTGTTTTTT
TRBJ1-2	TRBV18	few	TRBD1	CASSGPGGDGYTF	TGTGCCAGCTCTGGACCAGGGGGGGATGGCTACACCTTC
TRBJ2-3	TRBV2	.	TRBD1	CASVDRVAWADTQYF	TGTGCCAGCGTGGACAGGGTAGCTTGGGCTGATACGCAGTATTTT
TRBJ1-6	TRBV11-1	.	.	CASSSTSSYNSPLHF	TGTGCCAGCAGCTCGACAAGCTCCTATAATTCACCCCTCCACTTT
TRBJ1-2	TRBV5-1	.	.	CASKETEGPYGYTF	TGCGCCAGCAAAGAAACAGAGGGCCCCTATGGCTACACCTTC
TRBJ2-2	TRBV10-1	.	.	CASTIGGGTGELFF	TGCGCCAGCACGATCGGGGGAGGCACCGGGGAGCTGTTTTTT